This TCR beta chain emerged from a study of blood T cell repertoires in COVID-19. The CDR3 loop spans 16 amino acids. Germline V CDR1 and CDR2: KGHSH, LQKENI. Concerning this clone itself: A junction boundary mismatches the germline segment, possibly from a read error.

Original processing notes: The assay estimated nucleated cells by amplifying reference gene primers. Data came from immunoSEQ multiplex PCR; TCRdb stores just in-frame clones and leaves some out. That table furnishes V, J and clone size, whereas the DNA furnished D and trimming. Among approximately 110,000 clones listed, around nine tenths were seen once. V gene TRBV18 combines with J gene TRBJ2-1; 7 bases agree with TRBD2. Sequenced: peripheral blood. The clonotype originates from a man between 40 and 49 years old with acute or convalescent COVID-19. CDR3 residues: CASSPPGGSSYNEQFF. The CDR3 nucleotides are TGTGCCAGCTCCCCACCTGGCGGGAGCTCCTACAATGAGCAGTTCTTC.